Sequencing of this T cell receptor beta chain was carried out in a study of cytomegalovirus exposure and HLA in healthy donors. A multiplex PCR was run with 60 Vbeta primers and 13 Jbeta primers. Profiling relied on immunoSEQ multiplex PCR, and the TCRdb table lists in-frame clones only, not all of them. This repertoire includes 200,000 to 250,000 clones. The CDR3 has 13 amino acids. The ends were cut back, 0 bases at V and 9 bases at J, with 9 bases in the middle. Germline CDR1 SGHTA, CDR2 FQGNSA. Sequencing used PBMCs. This TCR was sampled from a girl aged 2-15 years in good health and CMV-seropositive. The rearrangement links TRBV7-2 to TRBJ2-1; the D gene is possibly TRBD1 (5 bases). CDR3 nucleotides: TGTGCCAGCAGCTTAGCAGTTGGGGCTGAGCAGTTCTTC. It codes for CASSLAVGAEQFF. Full variable domain (missing parts from reference TRBV7-2 and TRBJ2-1): GAGVSQSPSNKVTEKGKDVELRCDPISGHTALYWYRQSLGQGLEFLIYFQGNSAPDKSGLPSDRFSAERTGGSVSTLTIQRTQQEDSAVYLCASSLAVGAEQFFGPGTRLTVL.